The T cell receptor (beta chain) described here comes from a study of blood T cell repertoires in COVID-19. Sequenced by immunoSEQ multiplex PCR; TCRdb stores in-frame clones only, minus some. The table has fewer than 300,000 clones, 80% to 95% seen once. CDR1 and CDR2 from the germline V gene are GTSNPN and SVGIG (reference sequence). V lost 2 bases, J lost 4 bases, and 9 bases lay in between. The CDR3 length is 13 residues. The receptor was derived from a woman younger than 45 who had recovered from COVID-19. The sequencing sample was made of PBMCs or T cells enriched from blood (not recorded which). The chain recombines TRBV30 with TRBJ1-3, with D possibly being TRBD1 (6 bases). The DNA of the CDR3 is TGTGCCTGGAGTCGGACAGACGGAAACACCATATATTTT. Amino acid sequence: CAWSRTDGNTIYF.